The rows below give T cell receptor beta chains drawn from one sample of a study of T-cell memory formation after mild COVID-19. A single record per CDR3 protein comes from TCRdb applying MiXCR to the 5' RACE reads. Here the sample spans just under 150,000 distinct CDR3 sequences, under 25% being singletons. Sequencing was performed on PBMCs or a T cell subset sorted from them (not recorded which). The receptors were gathered from an adult woman who had mild COVID-19 (a few samples of this study predate the infection). Cell type and time point are not known. CDR3s include the opening cysteine and the closing phenylalanine or tryptophan. Fields, in order: CDR3 protein, CDR3 DNA, clone size, V gene, D gene, J gene. The D gene is left open where the match is weak. Only some rows state a clone size, as once, few, many or a class for expanded clones.

CATSISIGDTQYF	TGTGCCACCAGCATATCTATAGGAGATACGCAGTATTTT	few	TRBV15	-	TRBJ2-3
CASSWGSGMNTEAFF	TGTGCCAGCAGCTGGGGATCGGGGATGAACACTGAAGCTTTCTTT	-	TRBV5-5	-	TRBJ1-1
CSATYNEQYF	TGCAGTGCTACATACAACGAGCAGTACTTC	-	TRBV20-1	-	TRBJ2-7
CSVSGTPNYGYTF	TGCAGCGTATCCGGGACACCGAACTATGGCTACACCTTC	-	TRBV29-1	-	TRBJ1-2
CASTMTGVDTQYF	TGTGCCAGCACCATGACAGGGGTAGATACGCAGTATTTT	-	TRBV7-9	TRBD1	TRBJ2-3
CASSLFTDYGYTF	TGTGCCAGCAGCTTATTCACAGACTATGGCTACACCTTC	few	TRBV11-3	-	TRBJ1-2
CASTGVRLRDGYTF	TGTGCCAGCACTGGAGTCCGCTTAAGGGATGGCTACACCTTC	-	TRBV12-3/TRBV12-4	-	TRBJ1-2
CASSQDGGRAANTEAFF	TGCGCCAGCAGCCAAGACGGTGGAAGGGCAGCTAACACTGAAGCTTTCTTT	few	TRBV4-1	-	TRBJ1-1
CAISGGGLADTQYF	TGTGCCATCAGTGGTGGGGGGCTGGCAGATACGCAGTATTTT	-	TRBV10-3	-	TRBJ2-3
CASTKLNTGSYNEQFF	TGCGCCAGCACCAAACTTAATACCGGCTCCTACAATGAGCAGTTCTTC	-	TRBV5-1	-	TRBJ2-1
CASSQEPRLAYNEQFF	TGCGCCAGCAGCCAAGAACCGAGACTAGCGTACAATGAGCAGTTCTTC	-	TRBV4-1	TRBD2	TRBJ2-1
CASSWARDRGSEQYF	TGTGCCAGCAGCTGGGCCCGGGACAGGGGTTCCGAGCAGTACTTC	-	TRBV5-5	TRBD1	TRBJ2-7
CASSQLPGQRGYTF	TGTGCCAGCAGTCAACTTCCGGGACAGCGAGGCTACACCTTC	few	TRBV3-1	TRBD1	TRBJ1-2
CSVRAGETQYF	TGCAGCGTTAGAGCGGGAGAGACCCAGTACTTC	-	TRBV29-1	-	TRBJ2-5
CASGGAFF	TGTGCCAGTGGGGGAGCTTTCTTT	-	TRBV19	-	TRBJ1-1
CSAASTDTQYF	TGCAGCGCAGCTAGCACAGATACGCAGTATTTT	many	TRBV29-1	-	TRBJ2-3
CASSYSLMNTEAFF	TGTGCCAGCAGTTACTCCCTAATGAACACTGAAGCTTTCTTT	-	TRBV6-6	-	TRBJ1-1
CASYLQGYTF	TGTGCCAGCTACCTCCAGGGCTACACCTTC	few	TRBV2	-	TRBJ1-2
CASRIGRAPGELFF	TGTGCCAGCAGGATAGGCAGGGCCCCCGGGGAGCTGTTTTTT	-	TRBV13	-	TRBJ2-2
CATSRDGETDTQYF	TGTGCCACCAGCAGAGATGGGGAAACAGATACGCAGTATTTT	few	TRBV15	-	TRBJ2-3
CAWSNAGVREKLFF	TGTGCCTGGAGTAACGCTGGGGTACGGGAAAAACTGTTTTTT	few	TRBV30	-	TRBJ1-4
CASSVRTGGADTEAFF	TGTGCCAGCAGCGTGCGAACAGGGGGCGCGGACACTGAAGCTTTCTTT	few	TRBV5-4	TRBD1	TRBJ1-1
CASYLTDTQYF	TGTGCCAGCTACCTTACGGATACGCAGTATTTT	-	TRBV18	-	TRBJ2-3
CATSDRGQGNEQYF	TGTGCCACCAGTGACCGAGGACAGGGGAACGAGCAGTACTTC	-	TRBV24-1	TRBD1	TRBJ2-7
CAISGQAGQSASPLHF	TGTGCCATCAGTGGCCAAGCGGGACAGTCTGCGTCACCCCTCCACTTT	-	TRBV10-3	TRBD1	TRBJ1-6
CATSDPTGNAAFF	TGTGCCACCAGTGACCCGACAGGGAATGCAGCTTTCTTT	-	TRBV24-1	TRBD1	TRBJ1-1
CASRRLELETQYF	TGTGCCAGCCGACGACTGGAGCTCGAGACCCAGTACTTC	-	TRBV27	-	TRBJ2-5
CATVETYEQYF	TGTGCCACTGTTGAGACCTACGAGCAGTACTTC	few	TRBV10-3	-	TRBJ2-7
CASSLDRTENTEAFF	TGCGCCAGCAGCTTGGATCGGACCGAGAACACTGAAGCTTTCTTT	few	TRBV5-1	-	TRBJ1-1